The rows below give T cell receptor beta chains drawn from one sample of a study of Graves' ophthalmopathy and Graves' hyperthyroidism. TCRdb independently ran MiXCR on the multiplex PCR reads; one entry per CDR3 protein. This sample has a few hundred thousand distinct CDR3 sequences, with approximately 15% found just once. The sequenced material came from peripheral blood. These receptors all stem from a woman in her late teens or twenties with stable Graves' hyperthyroidism. Each CDR3 is given with its conserved first and last residue. D genes are given only for firm matches. Size tells how often a clone was seen (once, few, many) or the class of an expanded clone, and some rows leave it out.

j_call: TRBJ2-5; d_call: NA; clone_size: many; cdr3_length: 15; v_call: TRBV7-8; cdr3_nt: TGTGCCAGCAGCCAAGTTTTACCTCCCCAAGAGACCCAGTACTTC; cdr3_aa: CASSQVLPPQETQYF
j_call: TRBJ2-5; d_call: NA; clone_size: few; cdr3_length: 14; v_call: TRBV18; cdr3_nt: TGTGCCAGCTCACCACCCATCCCAGGGGAGACCCAGTACTTC; cdr3_aa: CASSPPIPGETQYF
j_call: TRBJ1-5; d_call: TRBD1; clone_size: many; cdr3_length: 16; v_call: TRBV6-2/TRBV6-3; cdr3_nt: TGTGCCAGCAGTTACGGGACAGCAACTAGGAATCAGCCCCAGCATTTT; cdr3_aa: CASSYGTATRNQPQHF
j_call: TRBJ2-7; d_call: NA; clone_size: many; cdr3_length: 13; v_call: TRBV24-1; cdr3_nt: TGTGCCACCAGTGATGAACAGGGCTACGAGCAGTACTTC; cdr3_aa: CATSDEQGYEQYF
j_call: TRBJ1-1; d_call: NA; clone_size: few; cdr3_length: 13; v_call: TRBV5-1; cdr3_nt: TGCGCCAGCAGCTTGGAGGCAGCAACTGAAGCTTTCTTT; cdr3_aa: CASSLEAATEAFF
j_call: TRBJ2-2; d_call: TRBD1; clone_size: NA; cdr3_length: 17; v_call: TRBV10-3; cdr3_nt: TGTGCCATCAGTGAGTCGACAGGGACCACAAACACCGGGGAGCCGTTTTTT; cdr3_aa: CAISESTGTTNTGEPFF
j_call: TRBJ1-2; d_call: TRBD1; clone_size: many; cdr3_length: 12; v_call: TRBV12-3/TRBV12-4; cdr3_nt: TGTGCCAGCAGTGGGAACAGGGGAGGCTACACCTTC; cdr3_aa: CASSGNRGGYTF
j_call: TRBJ2-5; d_call: TRBD1; clone_size: many; cdr3_length: 14; v_call: TRBV9; cdr3_nt: TGTGCCAGCAGCGCCGGGACAGTCCAAGAGACCCAGTACTTC; cdr3_aa: CASSAGTVQETQYF
j_call: TRBJ2-7; d_call: TRBD2; clone_size: many; cdr3_length: 15; v_call: TRBV15; cdr3_nt: TGTGCCACCAGCAGAGAAGCGGGGACTTCCTACGAGCAGTACTTC; cdr3_aa: CATSREAGTSYEQYF
j_call: TRBJ2-7; d_call: NA; clone_size: many; cdr3_length: 14; v_call: TRBV7-9; cdr3_nt: TGTGCCAGCAGCTTATTCTCGTCCTCCTACGAGCAGTACTTC; cdr3_aa: CASSLFSSSYEQYF
j_call: TRBJ2-6; d_call: NA; clone_size: many; cdr3_length: 16; v_call: TRBV9; cdr3_nt: TGTGCCAGCAGCCTAACAGTGGTCTCTGGGGCCAACGTCCTGACTTTC; cdr3_aa: CASSLTVVSGANVLTF
j_call: TRBJ2-5; d_call: TRBD1; clone_size: few; cdr3_length: 15; v_call: TRBV14; cdr3_nt: TGTGCCAGCAGCCTACCACAGGGGGCTCGAGAGACCCAGTACTTC; cdr3_aa: CASSLPQGARETQYF
j_call: TRBJ2-5; d_call: TRBD2; clone_size: few; cdr3_length: 17; v_call: TRBV4-1; cdr3_nt: TGCGCCAGCAGCCGACTAGCGGGGGGGCGTTACCAAGAGACCCAGTACTTC; cdr3_aa: CASSRLAGGRYQETQYF
j_call: TRBJ1-5; d_call: NA; clone_size: many; cdr3_length: 18; v_call: TRBV12-3/TRBV12-4; cdr3_nt: TGTGCCAGCAGTCCCATTGGGTTTGGAGGATATAGCAATCAGCCCCAGCATTTT; cdr3_aa: CASSPIGFGGYSNQPQHF
j_call: TRBJ1-3; d_call: TRBD1; clone_size: many; cdr3_length: 15; v_call: TRBV6-1; cdr3_nt: TGTGCCAGCAGTGTGGGGACAGGGGTTGGAAACACCATATATTTT; cdr3_aa: CASSVGTGVGNTIYF
j_call: TRBJ2-7; d_call: NA; clone_size: many; cdr3_length: 13; v_call: TRBV6-1; cdr3_nt: TGTGCCAGCAGCAGGCAAAGCTCCTACGAGCAGTACTTC; cdr3_aa: CASSRQSSYEQYF
j_call: TRBJ1-3; d_call: NA; clone_size: many; cdr3_length: 16; v_call: TRBV11-2; cdr3_nt: TGTGCCAGCAGCCAAGGCGGCTCCAACTCTGGAAACACCATATATTTT; cdr3_aa: CASSQGGSNSGNTIYF
j_call: TRBJ1-5; d_call: NA; clone_size: many; cdr3_length: 14; v_call: TRBV2; cdr3_nt: TGTGCCAGCAGTGACAGGGAGGTCCATCAGCCCCAGCATTTT; cdr3_aa: CASSDREVHQPQHF
j_call: TRBJ2-7; d_call: NA; clone_size: many; cdr3_length: 14; v_call: TRBV4-1; cdr3_nt: TGCGCCAGCAGCCAAAGGCAGGGGTACGGCGAGCAGTACTTC; cdr3_aa: CASSQRQGYGEQYF
j_call: TRBJ1-5; d_call: NA; clone_size: NA; cdr3_length: 14; v_call: TRBV27; cdr3_nt: TGTGCCAGCAGTTGGGGACCCCCAAATCAGCCCCAGCATTTT; cdr3_aa: CASSWGPPNQPQHF
j_call: TRBJ2-7; d_call: TRBD2; clone_size: many; cdr3_length: 15; v_call: TRBV11-2; cdr3_nt: TGTGCCAGCAGCTTGGCAGCGGGGCACTCCTACGAGCAGTACTTC; cdr3_aa: CASSLAAGHSYEQYF
j_call: TRBJ2-7; d_call: NA; clone_size: NA; cdr3_length: 15; v_call: TRBV20-1; cdr3_nt: TGCAGTGCTAGAGATATCGGCGGGGGCCTCTACGAGCAGTACTTC; cdr3_aa: CSARDIGGGLYEQYF
j_call: TRBJ1-1; d_call: NA; clone_size: many; cdr3_length: 15; v_call: TRBV20-1; cdr3_nt: TGCAGTGCTAGAGATATGGTAGGGTTGAACACTGAAGCTTTCTTT; cdr3_aa: CSARDMVGLNTEAFF
j_call: TRBJ2-7; d_call: NA; clone_size: many; cdr3_length: 12; v_call: TRBV7-2; cdr3_nt: TGTGCCAGCAGCTTAGAACGGGGCCAGCAGTACTTC; cdr3_aa: CASSLERGQQYF
j_call: TRBJ1-2; d_call: NA; clone_size: few; cdr3_length: 13; v_call: TRBV28; cdr3_nt: TGTGCCAGCACCTGGGGGGGGGGCTATGGCTACACCTTC; cdr3_aa: CASTWGGGYGYTF
j_call: TRBJ2-4; d_call: TRBD2; clone_size: few; cdr3_length: 17; v_call: TRBV6-2/TRBV6-3; cdr3_nt: TGTGCCAGCAGTTACTCGACTAGCGGGGGGGCCCCGGACATTAAGTACTTC; cdr3_aa: CASSYSTSGGAPDIKYF
j_call: TRBJ1-2; d_call: NA; clone_size: many; cdr3_length: 15; v_call: TRBV6-5; cdr3_nt: TGTGCCAGCAGTTACTCCCCAGGGCGAAACTATGGCTACACCTTC; cdr3_aa: CASSYSPGRNYGYTF
j_call: TRBJ2-7; d_call: NA; clone_size: NA; cdr3_length: 15; v_call: TRBV2; cdr3_nt: TGTGCCAGCAGTGAGAGGCTAGCGAGGACCTACGAGCAGTACTTC; cdr3_aa: CASSERLARTYEQYF
j_call: TRBJ1-2; d_call: NA; clone_size: few; cdr3_length: 15; v_call: TRBV11-2; cdr3_nt: TGTGCCAGCAGCTTAGAAACTGGTCAGGCCTATGGCTACACCTTC; cdr3_aa: CASSLETGQAYGYTF
j_call: TRBJ2-5; d_call: TRBD2; clone_size: many; cdr3_length: 18; v_call: TRBV27; cdr3_nt: TGTGCCAGCAGTCCCCTGGGGGTGGATCTAGCGGGCCACGGGACCCAGTACTTC; cdr3_aa: CASSPLGVDLAGHGTQYF
j_call: TRBJ1-3; d_call: NA; clone_size: many; cdr3_length: 15; v_call: TRBV5-1; cdr3_nt: TGTGCCAGCAGCTTAAATCGGGGAAGTGGAAACACCATATATTTT; cdr3_aa: CASSLNRGSGNTIYF
j_call: TRBJ2-7; d_call: NA; clone_size: NA; cdr3_length: 16; v_call: TRBV6-1; cdr3_nt: TGTGCCAGCAGCCAAGGGATGGGGCTCTCCATCTACGAGCAGTACTTC; cdr3_aa: CASSQGMGLSIYEQYF
j_call: TRBJ2-5; d_call: NA; clone_size: many; cdr3_length: 15; v_call: TRBV7-2; cdr3_nt: TGTGCCAGCAGCCCCCCGCCGGGGGTAAGGGAGACCCAGTACTTC; cdr3_aa: CASSPPPGVRETQYF
j_call: TRBJ2-7; d_call: NA; clone_size: few; cdr3_length: 14; v_call: TRBV27; cdr3_nt: TGTGCCAGCAGTCCCCGTAGGGCCGGGGGCGAGCAGTACTTC; cdr3_aa: CASSPRRAGGEQYF
j_call: TRBJ2-7; d_call: NA; clone_size: many; cdr3_length: 15; v_call: TRBV7-9; cdr3_nt: TGTGCCAGCAGCCTAGGGACTCAAGGGCCCTACGAGCAGTACTTC; cdr3_aa: CASSLGTQGPYEQYF
j_call: TRBJ1-6; d_call: NA; clone_size: many; cdr3_length: 16; v_call: TRBV6-2/TRBV6-3; cdr3_nt: TGTGCCAGCAGTTACCTCGCCCCGGGGGGCGGTTCACCCCTCCACTTT; cdr3_aa: CASSYLAPGGGSPLHF
j_call: TRBJ1-5; d_call: NA; clone_size: NA; cdr3_length: 18; v_call: TRBV6-2/TRBV6-3; cdr3_nt: TGTGCCAGCAGTTACAGTACCCCCGGGGGCATGGACAATCAGCCCCAGCATTTT; cdr3_aa: CASSYSTPGGMDNQPQHF
j_call: TRBJ2-2; d_call: NA; clone_size: many; cdr3_length: 13; v_call: TRBV5-1; cdr3_nt: TGCGCCAGCAGCTTGGAAGTTATCGGGGAGCTGTTTTTT; cdr3_aa: CASSLEVIGELFF
j_call: TRBJ1-2; d_call: NA; clone_size: many; cdr3_length: 13; v_call: TRBV19; cdr3_nt: TGTGCCAGTAGGGTTACAGGCGGAGATGGCTACACCTTC; cdr3_aa: CASRVTGGDGYTF
j_call: TRBJ2-2; d_call: TRBD1; clone_size: NA; cdr3_length: 14; v_call: TRBV19; cdr3_nt: TGTGCCACCGCCGGGACAGGGAGAACCGGGGAGCTGTTTTTT; cdr3_aa: CATAGTGRTGELFF
j_call: TRBJ2-2; d_call: NA; clone_size: many; cdr3_length: 14; v_call: TRBV7-2; cdr3_nt: TGTGCCAGCAGCCTGGACTGGAACACCGGGGAGCTGTTTTTT; cdr3_aa: CASSLDWNTGELFF
j_call: TRBJ2-4; d_call: NA; clone_size: many; cdr3_length: 17; v_call: TRBV11-2; cdr3_nt: TGTGCCAGCAGCTTAGTCTCCGGCCTAAGGGCCAAAAACATTCAGTACTTC; cdr3_aa: CASSLVSGLRAKNIQYF
j_call: TRBJ1-2; d_call: TRBD1; clone_size: many; cdr3_length: 14; v_call: TRBV11-2; cdr3_nt: TGTGCCAGCAGCTTAGAGGCAGGGGGTATTGGCTACACCTTC; cdr3_aa: CASSLEAGGIGYTF
j_call: TRBJ1-1; d_call: TRBD1; clone_size: many; cdr3_length: 13; v_call: TRBV12-3/TRBV12-4; cdr3_nt: TGTGCCAGCAGACATGACAGGGCGGCTGAAGCTTTCTTT; cdr3_aa: CASRHDRAAEAFF
j_call: TRBJ2-5; d_call: NA; clone_size: many; cdr3_length: 14; v_call: TRBV12-3/TRBV12-4; cdr3_nt: TGTGCCAGCAGTCTAGGGACACCCGGGGGGACCCAGTACTTC; cdr3_aa: CASSLGTPGGTQYF
j_call: TRBJ1-5; d_call: TRBD1; clone_size: many; cdr3_length: 15; v_call: TRBV10-3; cdr3_nt: TGTGCCATCAGTGAGGCCCCGACAGGGCCCCAGCCCCGGCATTTT; cdr3_aa: CAISEAPTGPQPRHF
j_call: TRBJ2-2; d_call: NA; clone_size: few; cdr3_length: 14; v_call: TRBV10-3; cdr3_nt: TGTGCCATCAGTGAAGTGGCCGACACCGGGGAGCTGTTTTTT; cdr3_aa: CAISEVADTGELFF
j_call: TRBJ2-7; d_call: TRBD1; clone_size: many; cdr3_length: 14; v_call: TRBV28; cdr3_nt: TGTGCCAGCAGCCGGGGACAGGATTTCAACGAGCAGTACTTC; cdr3_aa: CASSRGQDFNEQYF
j_call: TRBJ1-1; d_call: NA; clone_size: many; cdr3_length: 15; v_call: TRBV5-1; cdr3_nt: TGCGCCAGCAGCTTGTCCCAGGGACCGAACACTGAAGCTTTCTTT; cdr3_aa: CASSLSQGPNTEAFF
j_call: TRBJ1-3; d_call: NA; clone_size: many; cdr3_length: 15; v_call: TRBV6-1; cdr3_nt: TGTGCCAGCAGTGAAAGGCAGACTACTGGAAACACCATATATTTT; cdr3_aa: CASSERQTTGNTIYF